The 28 T cell receptor beta chains below all came from one sample that was sequenced in a study of Ad26.COV2.S vaccination and SARS-CoV-2 variants. Generated by immunoSEQ multiplex PCR, the TCRdb table keeps only in-frame clones and is missing some. The table records hundreds of thousands of clones, about nine tenths of them present only once. The treatment: about 20 received Ad26.COV2.S at low or high dose, single or two shots; several received placebo; per-sample allocation not given. Each sample was drawn 63 days after the first injection (of vaccine or placebo). The sample was peripheral blood, taken in a trial of Ad26.COV2.S vaccine versus placebo. These receptors came from a person aged 18 to 59 who received the Ad26.COV2.S COVID-19 vaccine or a placebo.

V and J are TRBV10-1 and TRBJ2-3; no clear D. Germline CDR1 and CDR2: WNHNN and SYGVQD (reference sequence). V dropped 4 bases and J dropped 0 bases, with 11 bases sitting between them. The CDR3 loop spans 15 amino acids. In nucleotides, the CDR3 is TGCGCCAGCAGTGGCGCAGGTACTAGCACAGATACGCAGTATTTT. This codes for CASSGAGTSTDTQYF.

This chain uses TRBV11-3 with TRBJ2-1, with D possibly being TRBD2 (6 bases). The CDR3 sequence is 14 residues long. Trimming shortened V by 1 base and J by 6 bases, and 10 bases separated the two germline ends. Germline lookup yields CDR1 SGHNT and CDR2 YENEEA. CDR3 in DNA: TGTGCCAGCAGCTTAGGGAGTAGCGGCAATGAGCAGTTCTTC. Residues: CASSLGSSGNEQFF.

The chain recombines TRBV3-1 (or the pseudogene TRBV3-2) with TRBJ2-2, with 13 bases fitting TRBD2. V gave up 4 bases and J gave up 6 bases; unmatched junction bases: 8. This CDR3 is 17 amino acids long. The germline CDR1 and CDR2 sequences are LGHDT and YNNKEL (reference sequence). This CDR3 reads CASSRGGGLAGSGELFF. CDR3 in DNA: TGTGCCAGCAGCCGAGGAGGGGGACTAGCGGGATCCGGGGAGCTGTTTTTT.

The chain employs TRBV4-3 and TRBJ1-1; no clear D. Germline CDR1 reads LGHNA; CDR2 reads YSLEER. V was trimmed by 3 bases and J by 0 bases, leaving 11 bases between them. The CDR3 runs 15 residues. The CDR3 nucleotides are TGCGCCAGCAGCCAGATCGGGCTCTTGAACACTGAAGCTTTCTTT. Its translation: CASSQIGLLNTEAFF.

V and J are TRBV30 and TRBJ2-7, with TRBD2 as a possible D gene (5 bases). From germline, CDR1 is GTSNPN and CDR2 SVGIG (reference sequence). This CDR3 comprises 16 residues. The germline V and J ends were trimmed by 1 base and 2 bases, with 18 bases remaining between them. CDR3 nucleotide sequence: TGTGCCTGGAGTGACAAAGACTCGGAGGTGGCCTACGAGCAGTACTTC. It is translated as CAWSDKDSEVAYEQYF.

The V and J genes are TRBV5-1 and TRBJ1-1; the match to TRBD1 covers 9 bases. The CDR3 consists of 15 residues. The germline V gene encodes CDR1 SGHRS and CDR2 YFSETQ. V was clipped by 3 bases and J by 2 bases; unmatched bases: 5. The CDR3 reads CASSSPTGGNTEAFF. The CDR3 nucleotides are TGCGCCAGCAGCTCCCCGACAGGGGGAAACACTGAAGCTTTCTTT. The variable domain in full, completed from reference TRBV5-1 and TRBJ1-1, reads KAGVTQTPRYLIKTRGQQVTLSCSPISGHRSVSWYQQTPGQGLQFLFEYFSETQRNKGNFPGRFSGRQFSNSRSEMNVSTLELGDSALYLCASSSPTGGNTEAFFGQGTRLTVV.

V and J are TRBV7-6 and TRBJ2-7; D gene unclear. The V and J ends lost 0 bases and 2 bases respectively, with 11 bases between them. CDR3 length equals 15 residues. CDR1 SGHVS and CDR2 FNYEAQ come from the germline V gene. CDR3 loop: CASSLARGETYEQYF. The CDR3 nucleotides are TGTGCCAGCAGCTTAGCTCGCGGAGAGACCTACGAGCAGTACTTC.

The rearrangement joins TRBV2 to TRBJ2-1; the match to TRBD2 covers 10 bases. J gave up 6 bases and V 7 bases, and 6 bases lay outside the gene matches. The V gene's germline CDR1 is SNHLY and CDR2 FYNNEI. This CDR3 is 14 amino acids long. The CDR3 here is CASKREGPTNEQFF. DNA for the CDR3: TGTGCCAGCAAGCGGGAGGGCCCGACCAATGAGCAGTTCTTC.

The rearrangement uses TRBV19 and TRBJ1-4; D uncertain. Trimming removed 6 bases at V and 4 bases at J, with 15 bases between. Germline V lookup: CDR1 LNHDA, CDR2 SQIVND (reference sequence). The CDR3 is 15 amino acids. The CDR3 coding sequence is TGTGCCAGTAGCCCTCGCCCGTCGCTTAATGAAAAACTGTTTTTT. Translation gives CASSPRPSLNEKLFF.

V usage is TRBV7-2 and J usage is TRBJ2-1; D is perhaps TRBD1 or TRBD2 (5 bases each). The CDR3 is made up of 16 amino acids. Germline CDR1 and CDR2: SGHTA and FQGNSA. The V end was cut by 3 bases, the J end by 4 bases, with 16 bases between. The CDR3 DNA follows: TGTGCCAGCAGCTTGATGTTCGGGACCTCTTACAATGAGCAGTTCTTC. Residues: CASSLMFGTSYNEQFF.

This chain uses TRBV29-1 with TRBJ1-1; TRBD1 might be the D (5 bases). CDR1 is SQVTM, CDR2 ANQGSEA, per germline. The CDR3 is 14 amino acids. V was clipped by 5 bases and J by 1 base, with 14 bases between them. CDR3: CSVRWAGKNTEAFF. In DNA, the CDR3 is TGCAGCGTTCGGTGGGCAGGGAAGAACACTGAAGCTTTCTTT.

Here the CDR3 DNA reads TGTGCCAGCAGTCGATCACCCTCCGGGGAGCTGTTTTTT. Translation gives CASSRSPSGELFF. The genes are TRBV28 and TRBJ2-2; D gene ambiguous. CDR1 is MDHEN, CDR2 SYDVKM, per germline. V was pared by 5 bases and J by 6 bases, with 10 bases between. This CDR3 spans 13 amino acids.

The chain joins TRBV7-2 to TRBJ1-3; 9 nucleotides line up with TRBD1. The trim removed 5 bases at V and 4 bases at J, leaving 6 bases unmatched. The V gene's germline CDR1 is SGHTA and CDR2 FQGNSA. The CDR3 has 15 residues. The chain's CDR3 is CASSRDRVKGNTIYF. The DNA of the CDR3 is TGTGCCAGCAGCCGGGACAGGGTAAAAGGAAACACCATATATTTT. The full variable domain, its missing parts supplied by reference TRBV7-2 and TRBJ1-3, is GAGVSQSPSNKVTEKGKDVELRCDPISGHTALYWYRQSLGQGLEFLIYFQGNSAPDKSGLPSDRFSAERTGGSVSTLTIQRTQQEDSAVYLCASSRDRVKGNTIYFGEGSWLTVV.

V gene TRBV30 combines with J gene TRBJ2-7, with 10 positions matching TRBD2. Looked up from germline, CDR1 is GTSNPN and CDR2 is SVGIG (reference sequence). The CDR3 is 14 amino acids. J was trimmed by 5 bases and V by 0 bases; bases with no gene match: 4. CDR3 sequence: CAWSVRLAGDEQYF. The CDR3 DNA follows: TGTGCCTGGAGTGTGCGTCTAGCGGGAGACGAGCAGTACTTC. The whole variable domain, filled in from reference TRBV30 and TRBJ2-7, reads SQTIHQWPATLVQPVGSPLSLECTVEGTSNPNLYWYRQAAGRGLQLLFYSVGIGQISSEVPQNLSASRPQDRQFILSSKKLLLSDSGFYLCAWSVRLAGDEQYFGPGTRLTVT.

This clone appeared a single time. V usage is TRBV10-3 and J usage is TRBJ1-2; 10 bases are shared with TRBD1. Unmatched junction bases numbered 10, after V lost 4 bases and J lost 5 bases. CDR3 length: 16 residues. Germline CDR1 ENHRY, CDR2 SYGVKD. For the CDR3, the DNA is TGTGCCATCAGTGTATCTGGGACAGGGGTGGGATATGGCTACACCTTC. It is translated as CAISVSGTGVGYGYTF.

A note on this clone: One end of the junction fails to match germline, which may point to a read error. The J gene is TRBJ2-4, the V gene TRBV6-2 or TRBV6-3; 10 bases agree with TRBD2. CDR1 is MNHEY, CDR2 SVGEGT, per germline. The CDR3 has 11 residues. For the CDR3, the DNA is TGTGCCAGCAGTTACGCAGGACTAGCGGTCTTC. This translates into CASSYAGLAVF.

The rearrangement links TRBV10-3 to TRBJ2-2, with no clear D. Germline values: CDR1 ENHRY, CDR2 SYGVKD. The CDR3 is 17 residues long. Trimming removed 6 bases at V and 0 bases at J, with 17 bases between. The CDR3 nucleotides read TGTGCCATCAGCCCACGGGCTGGTACCACGAACACCGGGGAGCTGTTTTTT. It codes for CAISPRAGTTNTGELFF.

The chain recombines TRBV3-1 (or the pseudogene TRBV3-2) with TRBJ2-1, with 8 nucleotides matching TRBD2. Trimming took 4 bases from V and 12 from J; bases not matched to a gene: 2. Germline V gene lookup returns CDR1 LGHDT and CDR2 YNNKEL (reference sequence). CDR3 length: 11 residues. Written as DNA, the CDR3 is TGTGCCAGCAGCCGGGCGGGGGGGCAGTTCTTC. Translated, it gives CASSRAGGQFF.

V is TRBV7-2 and J is TRBJ2-7; D ambiguous. Germline values: CDR1 SGHTA, CDR2 FQGNSA. CDR3 length: 14 amino acids. V lost 2 bases to trimming and J lost 2 bases, with 10 bases between them. CDR3 bases: TGTGCCAGCAGCTTAATACCGGGCACCTACGAGCAGTACTTC. Its translation is CASSLIPGTYEQYF.

J is TRBJ2-3 and V is TRBV19; weak D call: TRBD2 (5 bases). The CDR3 sequence is 17 residues long. Germline V gives CDR1 LNHDA, CDR2 SQIVND (reference sequence). V was clipped by 1 base and J by 0 bases, with 14 bases between them. The CDR3 is CASSIGGPGTSTDTQYF. The CDR3 nucleotides read TGTGCCAGTAGTATAGGTGGTCCGGGAACTAGCACAGATACGCAGTATTTT.

Of note for this clone: Within the sample, other DNA sequences also encode this same CDR3. The V gene is TRBV19, the J gene TRBJ1-6; 7 positions agree with TRBD1. J lost 7 bases, V lost 3 bases, and 3 bases had no gene match. The CDR3 contains 14 residues. Looked up from germline, CDR1 is LNHDA and CDR2 is SQIVND (reference sequence). CDR3 residues: CASSINRGNSPLHF. CDR3 in DNA: TGTGCCAGTAGTATTAACAGGGGAAATTCACCCCTCCACTTT. The variable domain in full, completed from reference TRBV19 and TRBJ1-6, reads DGGITQSPKYLFRKEGQNVTLSCEQNLNHDAMYWYRQDPGQGLRLIYYSQIVNDFQKGDIAEGYSVSREKKESFPLTVTSAQKNPTAFYLCASSINRGNSPLHFGNGTRLTVT.

The V call is TRBV7-3, the J call TRBJ2-1, with 7 bases identical to TRBD2. The trim removed 5 bases at V and 10 bases at J, leaving 5 bases unmatched. From germline, CDR1 is SGHTA and CDR2 FQGTGA. The CDR3 contains 12 residues. Here the CDR3 DNA reads TGTGCCAGCAGCGGGTCTAGCGGAGAGCAGTTCTTC. This translates into CASSGSSGEQFF.

The V call is TRBV9, the J call TRBJ2-1; D call uncertain. Germline lookup yields CDR1 SGDLS and CDR2 YYNGEE. With 0 bases removed from V and 3 bases from J, the gap between germline ends came to 16 bases. The CDR3 totals 17 residues. The CDR3 reads CASSVATVGGNYNEQFF. In DNA, the CDR3 is TGTGCCAGCAGCGTAGCTACGGTTGGTGGGAACTACAATGAGCAGTTCTTC.

The V and J genes are TRBV7-8 and TRBJ1-3; D is uncertain. V lost 0 bases to trimming and J lost 0 bases, with 9 bases between them. The CDR3 has 16 residues. Germline CDR1 reads SGHVS; CDR2 reads FQNEAQ. The CDR3 is CASSLAALYSGNTIYF. For the CDR3, the DNA is TGTGCCAGCAGCTTAGCGGCCCTTTACTCTGGAAACACCATATATTTT.

DNA for the CDR3: TGTGCCAGCAGTGGAACGGTGAGCTCCTACGAGCAGTACTTC. Protein product: CASSGTVSSYEQYF. The V gene is TRBV2, the J gene TRBJ2-7; D is uncertain. Per the germline V gene, CDR1 is SNHLY and CDR2 is FYNNEI. The CDR3 has 14 residues. V was clipped by 4 bases and J by 0 bases, with 10 bases between them.

On this clone itself: Other DNA sequences in this specimen translate into the identical CDR3. The rearrangement joins TRBV30 to TRBJ2-5; D not certain. The germline gives CDR1 GTSNPN, CDR2 SVGIG (reference sequence). V lost 0 bases, J lost 5 bases, and 4 bases lay in between. This CDR3 comprises 11 residues. CDR3 loop: CAWSVLETQYF. CDR3 DNA: TGTGCCTGGAGTGTACTCGAGACCCAGTACTTC.

The rearrangement links TRBV5-1 to TRBJ2-1; TRBD2 matches at 7 bases. This CDR3 has 16 amino acids. Per the germline V gene, CDR1 is SGHRS and CDR2 is YFSETQ. Trimming cost V 0 bases and J 4 bases; bases outside gene matches: 7. In DNA, the CDR3 is TGCGCCAGCAGCTTGGGGGCGGGAGCCGCTTACAATGAGCAGTTCTTC. It is translated as CASSLGAGAAYNEQFF.

The chain has TRBV6-2 or TRBV6-3 and TRBJ1-1; a weak D match, TRBD1 (6 bases). V lost 0 bases to trimming and J lost 7 bases, with 12 bases between them. Germline CDR1 MNHEY, CDR2 SVGEGT. This CDR3 is 14 amino acids long. The CDR3: CASSYSRGQGEAFF. The CDR3 region has the DNA TGTGCCAGCAGTTACTCCAGGGGCCAGGGTGAAGCTTTCTTT.